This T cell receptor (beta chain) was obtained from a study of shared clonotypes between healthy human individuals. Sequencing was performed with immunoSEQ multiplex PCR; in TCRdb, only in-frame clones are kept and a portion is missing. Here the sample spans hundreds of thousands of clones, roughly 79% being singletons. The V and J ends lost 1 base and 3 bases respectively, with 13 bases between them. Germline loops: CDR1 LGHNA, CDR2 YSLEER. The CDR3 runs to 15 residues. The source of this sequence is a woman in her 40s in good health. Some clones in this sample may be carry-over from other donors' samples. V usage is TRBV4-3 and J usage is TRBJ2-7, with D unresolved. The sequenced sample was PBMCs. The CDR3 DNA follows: TGCGCCAGCAGCCAAGCGTCAGTCTCCCTCTACGAGCAGTACTTC. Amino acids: CASSQASVSLYEQYF.